These 32 T cell receptor beta chains came from one sample sequenced in a study of shared clonotypes between healthy human individuals. CD8 cells classed as naive were CD45RO-negative and positively selected for CCR7, excluding terminally differentiated effector memory CD45RA+ cells. The table came from immunoSEQ multiplex PCR; TCRdb's copy has only in-frame clones and leaves some out. The table shows about 2.1 million clones, with 90% to 95% occurring only once. Sequenced sample: naive CD8+ T cells from PBMCs. The receptors were gathered from a young man in good health. Some clones in this sample may be carry-over from other donors' samples.

This chain uses TRBV5-4 with TRBJ1-1, with 10 bases matching TRBD1. Germline assignment: CDR1 SGHNT and CDR2 YYREEE (reference sequence). Trimming took 2 bases from V and 2 from J; bases not matched to a gene: 9. This CDR3 contains 17 residues. This CDR3 reads CASSFGTGVPLNTEAFF. CDR3 DNA sequence: TGTGCCAGCAGCTTTGGGACAGGGGTCCCACTTAACACTGAAGCTTTCTTT. The entire variable domain, with the rest obtained from reference TRBV5-4 and TRBJ1-1, is as follows: ETGVTQSPTHLIKTRGQQVTLRCSSQSGHNTVSWYQQALGQGPQFIFQYYREEENGRGNFPPRFSGLQFPNYSSELNVNALELDDSALYLCASSFGTGVPLNTEAFFGQGTRLTVV.

The chain employs TRBV10-3 and TRBJ2-1; 7 positions agree with TRBD2. Germline values: CDR1 ENHRY, CDR2 SYGVKD. This CDR3 spans 20 amino acids. V lost 0 bases, J lost 0 bases, and 14 bases stayed unmatched. CDR3 coding DNA: TGTGCCATCAGTGAGTCATGGGCTAGCGGCCAGTTGAGCTCCTACAATGAGCAGTTCTTC. It translates to CAISESWASGQLSSYNEQFF.

The V call is TRBV29-1, the J call TRBJ2-1, with TRBD2 identical over 11 bases. J was trimmed by 3 bases and V by 7 bases; bases with no gene match: 5. Germline assignment: CDR1 SQVTM and CDR2 ANQGSEA. The CDR3 is made up of 14 amino acids. CDR3 protein: CSAPGLAVYNEQFF. For the CDR3, the DNA is TGCAGCGCCCCGGGACTAGCGGTCTACAATGAGCAGTTCTTC.

The rearrangement links TRBV13 to TRBJ2-3; D may be TRBD1 or TRBD2 (5 bases each). This CDR3 region has 15 residues. Germline V gives CDR1 PRHDT, CDR2 FYEKMQ (reference sequence). V was clipped by 8 bases and J by 0 bases, with 15 bases between them. The CDR3 region has the DNA TGTGCCAGCGTTCGGGGCAGGGCTAGCACAGATACGCAGTATTTT. Protein sequence: CASVRGRASTDTQYF.

Worth noting for this clone: At the DNA level, this CDR3 is encoded by other sequences in the same sample as well. The V and J genes are TRBV28 and TRBJ1-1; 8 positions match TRBD1. V was pared by 3 bases and J by 1 base, with 1 base of the junction left unmatched. Germline V gene sequence: CDR1 MDHEN, CDR2 SYDVKM. The CDR3 consists of 14 residues. The CDR3 DNA is TGTGCCAGCAGTTTCGGGACAGGGAACACTGAAGCTTTCTTT. Translation: CASSFGTGNTEAFF. Supplemented by reference TRBV28 and TRBJ1-1, the full variable domain reads DVKVTQSSRYLVKRTGEKVFLECVQDMDHENMFWYRQDPGLGLRLIYFSYDVKMKEKGDIPEGYSVSREKKERFSLILESASTNQTSMYLCASSFGTGNTEAFFGQGTRLTVV.

The V call is TRBV28, the J call TRBJ1-5; 9 bases map to TRBD1. Germline V CDR1 and CDR2: MDHEN, SYDVKM. The V and J ends lost 3 bases and 0 bases, in that order; junction bases with no gene match: 12. CDR3 length: 19 residues. CDR3 residues: CASSFGPGQGANSNQPQHF. The CDR3 DNA is TGTGCCAGCAGTTTCGGGCCGGGACAGGGTGCTAATAGCAATCAGCCCCAGCATTTT.

The chain recombines TRBV28 with TRBJ2-7; D may be TRBD1 or TRBD2 (5 bases each). The length of the CDR3 is 14 residues. The ends were cut back, 3 bases at V and 3 bases at J, with 12 bases in the middle. Germline lookup yields CDR1 MDHEN and CDR2 SYDVKM. This chain's CDR3 is CASSFPGTHYEQYF. As DNA, the CDR3 is TGTGCCAGCAGTTTTCCGGGGACCCACTACGAGCAGTACTTC.

The V and J genes are TRBV27 and TRBJ2-2; D call uncertain. V lost 1 base and J lost 3, with 9 bases in between. The germline gives CDR1 MNHEY, CDR2 SMNVEV (reference sequence). CDR3 length equals 15 residues. CDR3 protein: CASSLYQHYTGELFF. CDR3 bases: TGTGCCAGCAGTTTATACCAGCATTACACCGGGGAGCTGTTTTTT.

The chain couples TRBV9 to TRBJ1-1; D is perhaps TRBD1 (5 bases). The germline V and J ends were trimmed by 4 bases and 7 bases, with 17 bases remaining between them. Germline V gene lookup returns CDR1 SGDLS and CDR2 YYNGEE. The CDR3 is 14 residues long. CDR3 nucleotides: TGTGCCAGCAGCCCCGGGGGGGGAGGAGATGAAGCTTTCTTT. Translated, it gives CASSPGGGGDEAFF.

The chain has TRBV19 and TRBJ2-1; D remains unclear. The CDR3 totals 14 residues. The germline V gene encodes CDR1 LNHDA and CDR2 SQIVND (reference sequence). V lost 5 bases and J lost 4, with 12 bases in between. CDR3 region: CASSSLDVYNEQFF. In DNA, the CDR3 is TGTGCCAGTAGTTCCCTGGACGTGTACAATGAGCAGTTCTTC.

This rearrangement joins TRBV4-2 to TRBJ2-3; D may be TRBD1 or TRBD2 (5 bases each). The CDR3 sequence is 16 residues long. Per the germline V gene, CDR1 is LGHNA and CDR2 is YNFKEQ. V was clipped by 7 bases and J by 2 bases, with 19 bases between them. CDR3 sequence (DNA): TGTGCCAGCACCCTCGAGCCGGGACGGATCACAGATACGCAGTATTTT. Amino acids: CASTLEPGRITDTQYF.

The chain is built from TRBV7-9 and TRBJ1-2, with D uncertain. V was trimmed by 2 bases and J by 7 bases, leaving 8 bases between them. CDR3 length equals 12 residues. Germline V CDR1 and CDR2: SEHNR, FQNEAQ (reference sequence). The CDR3 nucleotides read TGTGCCAGCAGCTTATGGGTTGGTGGCTACACCTTC. The encoded protein is CASSLWVGGYTF.

This clone was recorded once. The genes are TRBV9 and TRBJ2-1; 10 positions agree with TRBD2. Germline-derived CDR1 and CDR2 are SGDLS and YYNGEE. The CDR3 is 16 amino acids. Germline trimming cut 4 bases from V and 6 bases from J; bases unmatched to any gene: 10. The CDR3 DNA follows: TGTGCCAGCAGCACTGTACCTAGCGGGGGTAGCAATGAGCAGTTCTTC. The encoded protein is CASSTVPSGGSNEQFF.

The V gene is TRBV19, the J gene TRBJ2-3; D gene uncertain. Germline V gene sequence: CDR1 LNHDA, CDR2 SQIVND (reference sequence). The CDR3 consists of 15 residues. V gave up 0 bases and J gave up 5 bases, with 12 bases separating them. The CDR3 DNA reads as TGTGCCAGTAGTATAGATCAATTACTGGGAGATACGCAGTATTTT. Translated: CASSIDQLLGDTQYF.

This clone was seen just once. V usage is TRBV10-3 and J usage is TRBJ2-5; 10 nucleotides match TRBD1. Germline V gene data show CDR1 as ENHRY and CDR2 as SYGVKD. V trimming: 2 bases; J trimming: 5 bases; junction bases outside the gene matches: 2. There are 14 residues in the CDR3. As DNA, the CDR3 is TGTGCCATCAGTGAGGGACAGGGGGTGGAGACCCAGTACTTC. Translating it yields CAISEGQGVETQYF.

This chain links TRBV7-6 with TRBJ2-2, with D possibly matching TRBD1 (5 bases). This CDR3 spans 15 amino acids. Trimming left V 4 bases short and J 1 base short, with 10 bases between. Germline V CDR1 and CDR2: SGHVS, FNYEAQ. CDR3: CASSSGFWNTGELFF. CDR3 sequence (DNA): TGTGCCAGCAGCTCAGGGTTTTGGAACACCGGGGAGCTGTTTTTT. Looking up the rest from reference TRBV7-6 and TRBJ2-2 gives the full variable domain: GAGVSQSPRYKVTKRGQDVALRCDPISGHVSLYWYRQALGQGPEFLTYFNYEAQQDKSGLPNDRFSAERPEGSISTLTIQRTEQRDSAMYRCASSSGFWNTGELFFGEGSRLTVL.

The chain employs TRBV6-5 and TRBJ1-1; 7 nucleotides agree with TRBD1. This CDR3 is 15 amino acids long. Germline values: CDR1 MNHEY, CDR2 SVGAGI. The V gene end was trimmed by 6 bases and the J gene end by 5 bases; junction bases not matched to a gene: 12. As DNA, the CDR3 is TGTGCCAGCAGCCCGGCCCGGTCAGGGGGAACTGAAGCTTTCTTT. Its translation: CASSPARSGGTEAFF.

The DNA for the CDR3 is TGTGCCAGCAGTTGGTATCGGCAGGGGTTCACTGAAGCTTTCTTT. As protein: CASSWYRQGFTEAFF. V usage is TRBV27 and J usage is TRBJ1-1; D is perhaps TRBD1 (6 bases). Trimming cost V 4 bases and J 4 bases, with 16 bases left between them. There are 15 residues in the CDR3. Germline V gene data show CDR1 as MNHEY and CDR2 as SMNVEV (reference sequence).

The sample holds a few counts of this clone. V gene TRBV5-4 combines with J gene TRBJ2-1; D not certain. The germline V gene has CDR1 SGHNT and CDR2 YYREEE (reference sequence). Between the trimmed V and J ends, which lost 4 bases and 1 base, there was a span of 6 bases. The CDR3 extends over 13 amino acids. This chain's CDR3 is CASSPRSYNEQFF. CDR3 sequence (DNA): TGTGCCAGCAGCCCGAGGTCCTACAATGAGCAGTTCTTC.

This clone appeared a few times. The gene calls are TRBV6-1 and TRBJ1-1; D is uncertain. The V end lost 6 bases, the J end lost 2 bases, and 16 bases lay between the germline ends. The CDR3 length is 15 residues. Germline V CDR1 and CDR2: MNHNS, SASEGT. This chain's CDR3 is CASRTSWVSNTEAFF. CDR3 sequence (DNA): TGTGCCAGCAGAACGTCGTGGGTCAGCAACACTGAAGCTTTCTTT.

The gene calls are TRBV6-6 and TRBJ2-3; D is uncertain. Germline CDR1 and CDR2: MNHNY and SVGAGI (reference sequence). The CDR3 runs to 13 residues. The germline V and J ends were trimmed by 7 bases and 6 bases, with 14 bases remaining between them. The DNA for the CDR3 is TGTGCCAGCAAAGACTGGGTCCGGGATACGCAGTATTTT. Translating it yields CASKDWVRDTQYF.

This chain connects TRBV5-4 to TRBJ2-3; 10 nucleotides align to TRBD1. Germline-derived CDR1 and CDR2 are SGHNT and YYREEE (reference sequence). The V gene end was trimmed by 4 bases and the J gene end by 3 bases; junction bases not matched to a gene: 5. The CDR3 is made up of 15 amino acids. In DNA, the CDR3 is TGTGCCAGCAGCGCGGGACAGGGGAGAACAGATACGCAGTATTTT. Amino acid sequence: CASSAGQGRTDTQYF.

This rearrangement joins TRBV29-1 to TRBJ1-2; the D is unclear. The CDR3 runs to 12 residues. Per the germline V gene, CDR1 is SQVTM and CDR2 is ANQGSEA. V was clipped by 5 bases and J by 0 bases, with 7 bases between them. CDR3 DNA: TGCAGCGTTTTCTGGGCTAACTATGGCTACACCTTC. Translation gives CSVFWANYGYTF.

The rearrangement links TRBV2 to TRBJ2-7; 9 bases match TRBD1. The J segment lost 3 bases and the V segment lost 6 bases, leaving 12 bases of the junction unmatched. There are 16 residues in the CDR3. Per germline, CDR1 SNHLY and CDR2 FYNNEI. CDR3 protein: CASRGDRDRVFYEQYF. The DNA of the CDR3 is TGTGCCAGCAGGGGAGACCGGGACAGGGTCTTCTACGAGCAGTACTTC. Full variable domain (remainder filled in from reference TRBV2 and TRBJ2-7): EPEVTQTPSHQVTQMGQEVILRCVPISNHLYFYWYRQILGQKVEFLVSFYNNEISEKSEIFDDQFSVERPDGSNFTLKIRSTKLEDSAMYFCASRGDRDRVFYEQYFGPGTRLTVT.

The chain uses TRBV6-1 and TRBJ2-7; tentative D call: TRBD1 (5 bases). The CDR3 consists of 13 residues. V gave up 8 bases and J gave up 2 bases, with 13 bases separating them. Germline loops: CDR1 MNHNS, CDR2 SASEGT. Here the CDR3 DNA reads TGTGCCAGCGGGGCCGACGCCGCCTACGAGCAGTACTTC. It is translated as CASGADAAYEQYF.

The genes are TRBV15 and TRBJ1-1; no clear D. The germline V gene has CDR1 LNHNV and CDR2 YYDKDF (reference sequence). This CDR3 has 16 amino acids. Trimming took 0 bases from V and 3 from J, leaving 14 bases between them. The CDR3 loop is CATSREGKWVHTEAFF. The CDR3 DNA follows: TGTGCCACCAGCAGAGAGGGAAAGTGGGTTCACACTGAAGCTTTCTTT.

V and J are TRBV5-1 and TRBJ2-7, with D unclear. Looked up from germline, CDR1 is SGHRS and CDR2 is YFSETQ. Trimming removed 2 bases from V and 0 bases from J, with 12 bases in between. This CDR3 has 15 residues. The CDR3 DNA is TGCGCCAGCAGCTTCTCGTATCCCAGCTCCTACGAGCAGTACTTC. This sequence encodes CASSFSYPSSYEQYF.

This clone is a singleton in its sample. As DNA, the CDR3 is TGTGCCAGCAGTTCACACGAGATGAATGTGGCTTTCTTT. It encodes CASSSHEMNVAFF. The gene calls are TRBV6-5 and TRBJ1-1; D gene ambiguous. The germline V and J ends were trimmed by 4 bases and 11 bases, with 17 bases remaining between them. CDR3 length: 13 residues. Germline V gene lookup returns CDR1 MNHEY and CDR2 SVGAGI.

This chain links TRBV19 with TRBJ2-1; unclear D gene. Trimming took off 2 bases at V and 4 bases at J, with 15 bases between the two ends. Per the germline V gene, CDR1 is LNHDA and CDR2 is SQIVND (reference sequence). CDR3 length equals 16 residues. The CDR3, as DNA: TGTGCCAGTAGTATAATGGGCCCCGGTGGGTACAATGAGCAGTTCTTC. Translated: CASSIMGPGGYNEQFF. Using reference TRBV19 and TRBJ2-1 for the parts outside the CDR3, the full variable domain is DGGITQSPKYLFRKEGQNVTLSCEQNLNHDAMYWYRQDPGQGLRLIYYSQIVNDFQKGDIAEGYSVSREKKESFPLTVTSAQKNPTAFYLCASSIMGPGGYNEQFFGPGTRLTVL.

This clone was detected only once. V is TRBV5-4 and J is TRBJ1-1; D gene uncertain. This CDR3 is 15 amino acids long. V lost 0 bases to trimming and J lost 4 bases, with 13 bases between them. The V gene's germline CDR1 is SGHNT and CDR2 YYREEE (reference sequence). CDR3 in amino acids: CASSLAYSLGTEAFF. For the CDR3, the DNA is TGTGCCAGCAGCTTGGCCTATTCCCTTGGCACTGAAGCTTTCTTT.

This clone was seen once. The genes are TRBV13 and TRBJ2-4; 10 bases agree with TRBD1. The CDR3 covers 15 residues. Losses at the gene ends were 4 bases for V and 2 bases for J; bases not matched to a gene: 2. Germline CDR1 PRHDT, CDR2 FYEKMQ (reference sequence). CDR3 residues: CASSSTGGPKNIQYF. CDR3 nucleotides: TGTGCCAGCAGCTCGACAGGGGGCCCCAAAAACATTCAGTACTTC.

The genes are TRBV29-1 and TRBJ1-2; D not resolved. Germline-derived CDR1 and CDR2 are SQVTM and ANQGSEA. The V end was cut by 4 bases, the J end by 4 bases, with 7 bases between. The CDR3 is 11 residues long. The CDR3 region is CSVGYSYGYTF. The DNA for the CDR3 is TGCAGCGTTGGCTACAGCTATGGCTACACCTTC.